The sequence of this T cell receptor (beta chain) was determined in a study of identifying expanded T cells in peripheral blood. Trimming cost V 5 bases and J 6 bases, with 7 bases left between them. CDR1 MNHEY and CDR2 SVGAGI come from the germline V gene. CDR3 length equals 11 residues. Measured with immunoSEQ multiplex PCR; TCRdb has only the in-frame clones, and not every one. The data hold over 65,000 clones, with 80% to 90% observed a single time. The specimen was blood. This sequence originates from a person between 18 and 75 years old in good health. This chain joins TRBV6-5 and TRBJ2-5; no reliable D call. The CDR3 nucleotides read TGTGCCAGCAGTAATGGAAAGACCCAGTACTTC. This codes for CASSNGKTQYF.